The present entry profiles one T cell receptor beta chain with its context. The antigen is unknown. This entry belongs to a study of glioma-infiltrating T cells after dendritic cell vaccination. Whole-study context: Between about 2002 and 2013, patients got autologous tumor lysate-pulsed dendritic cell vaccines. General study results and limits: Estimated pretreatment TIL content predicted outcome after dendritic cell vaccination.

Only patients with spare fresh-frozen tumor and over two years of follow-up were included. Amplification used 60 V beta primers and 13 J beta primers. Generated by immunoSEQ multiplex PCR, the TCRdb table keeps only in-frame clones and is missing some. The table shows tens of thousands of clones, with roughly 87% occurring only once. In germline, CDR1 is SGHNT, CDR2 YYREEE (reference sequence). V lost 4 bases, J lost 2 bases, and 9 bases stayed unmatched. This CDR3 is built from 16 residues. The rearrangement links TRBV5-4 to TRBJ2-3; 8 nucleotides align to TRBD2. This receptor was taken from a human donor with glioblastoma. Sequenced material: blood, taken before dendritic cell vaccination. For the CDR3, the DNA is TGTGCCAGCAGCGCCAAAGCGGGAGTCCTCACAGATACGCAGTATTTT. Its protein product is CASSAKAGVLTDTQYF.